The subject of this entry is one T cell receptor (beta chain). No antigen is known for it. The sample originates from a study of regulatory T cells in long-lasting Graves disease. Study-level results: Persistent disease samples used TRBV28, TRBJ1-2 and TRBJ2-5 preferentially. TCR diversity in persistent Graves' patients was below that of newly diagnosed ones. The sample size was small, and this may have reduced accuracy. Examination was confined to peripheral blood, excluding thyroid tissue.

Noted time point: newly diagnosed GD, antithyroid drugs for less than 3 months. RNA from PBMCs was the source of the TCR library. Researchers made TCR beta libraries by using iRepertoire HTBI primers and running Arm-PCR on CDR3 regions. TCRdb re-called the multiplex PCR reads with MiXCR, one entry per CDR3 protein. This table has about 380,000 distinct CDR3 sequences, 15% to 19% appearing once. J gave up 4 bases and V 4 bases, and 16 bases lay outside the gene matches. CDR3 size: 18 residues. Germline CDR1 SGDLS, CDR2 YYNGEE. The specimen comprised peripheral blood mononuclear cells (PBMCs), sampled at new diagnosis, from a patient treated with antithyroid drugs. This chain joins TRBV9 and TRBJ1-2; 10 bases line up with TRBD1. The receptor was isolated from a female donor with Graves disease. The CDR3: CASSTGDRGSPYGYGYTF. The CDR3 DNA reads TGTGCCAGCAGCACGGGGGACAGGGGATCCCCTTATGGCTATGGCTACACCTTC.